Below are 5 T cell receptor beta chains sequenced from a single sample in a study of early T cells in non-severe SARS-CoV-2 infection. TCRdb ran MiXCR on the 5' RACE reads and lists one entry per CDR3 protein. This sample has tens of thousands of distinct CDR3 sequences, with about 5% found just once. The sequenced material came from whole blood. Receptors originate from an adult who was a healthcare worker with PCR-confirmed SARS-CoV-2 infection or an uninfected control (not recorded which).

This clonotype was detected ten times or more. The rearrangement joins TRBV24-1 to TRBJ1-5, with D perhaps TRBD1 (6 bases). Germline V gene sequence: CDR1 KGHDR, CDR2 SFDVKD. This CDR3 comprises 15 residues. V was clipped by 6 bases and J by 7 bases, with 18 bases between them. The CDR3 DNA sequence: TGTGCCACCAGTCCCAGGGGAGGGTACAGGCAGCCCCAGCATTTT. This gives the protein CATSPRGGYRQPQHF.

This clonotype was observed at least ten times. This chain uses TRBV30 with TRBJ2-7, with a possible D match to TRBD2 (6 bases). The germline V gene encodes CDR1 GTSNPN and CDR2 SVGIG (reference sequence). This CDR3 comprises 14 residues. V was clipped by 2 bases and J by 2 bases, with 13 bases between them. The CDR3 bases are TGTGCCTGGAGTCGGGGAGGATTTACCTACGAGCAGTACTTC. The encoded protein is CAWSRGGFTYEQYF.

This clonotype was found many times. The J gene is TRBJ2-2, the V gene TRBV10-3; 10 bases are a match to TRBD2. V dropped 5 bases and J dropped 6; count of bases not matched to a gene: 6. Germline V CDR1 and CDR2: ENHRY, SYGVKD. The CDR3 has 15 residues. The CDR3 DNA follows: TGTGCCATCAGTTCGGCTAGCGGGAGCCCCGGGGAGCTGTTTTTT. Protein sequence: CAISSASGSPGELFF.

This clonotype was seen many times. V and J are TRBV9 and TRBJ2-2; D unclear. The germline V and J ends were trimmed by 2 bases and 0 bases, with 8 bases remaining between them. Germline lookup yields CDR1 SGDLS and CDR2 YYNGEE. This CDR3 spans 15 amino acids. DNA for the CDR3: TGTGCCAGCAGCGTCGACATCACGAACACCGGGGAGCTGTTTTTT. It encodes CASSVDITNTGELFF.

This clonotype was counted many times. The rearrangement joins TRBV5-1 to TRBJ2-2, with TRBD2 matching 8 bases. The CDR3 extends over 16 amino acids. V shed 4 bases, J shed 4 bases, and the junction held 9 bases outside the gene matches. Germline V gene sequence: CDR1 SGHRS, CDR2 YFSETQ. CDR3 sequence: CASSPTGRAGTGELFF. The CDR3 region has the DNA TGCGCCAGCAGCCCGACCGGGAGGGCCGGCACCGGGGAGCTGTTTTTT.